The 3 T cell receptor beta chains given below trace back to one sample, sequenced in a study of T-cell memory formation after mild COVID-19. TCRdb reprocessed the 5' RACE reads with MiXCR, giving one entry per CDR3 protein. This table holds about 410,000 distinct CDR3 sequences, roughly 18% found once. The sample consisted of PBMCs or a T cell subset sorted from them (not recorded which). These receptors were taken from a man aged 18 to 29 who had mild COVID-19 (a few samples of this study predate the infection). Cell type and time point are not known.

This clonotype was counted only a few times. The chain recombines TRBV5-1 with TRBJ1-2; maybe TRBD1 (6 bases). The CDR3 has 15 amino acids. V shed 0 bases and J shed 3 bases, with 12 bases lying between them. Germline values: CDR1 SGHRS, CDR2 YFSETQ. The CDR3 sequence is CASSLVETGDYGYTF. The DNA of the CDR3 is TGCGCCAGCAGCTTGGTCGAGACAGGAGACTATGGCTACACCTTC.

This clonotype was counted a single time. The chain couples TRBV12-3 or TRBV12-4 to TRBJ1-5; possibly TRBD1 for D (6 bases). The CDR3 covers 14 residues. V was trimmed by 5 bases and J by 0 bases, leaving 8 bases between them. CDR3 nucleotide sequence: TGTGCCAGCAGTCAGGGGATTAGCAATCAGCCCCAGCATTTT. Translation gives CASSQGISNQPQHF.

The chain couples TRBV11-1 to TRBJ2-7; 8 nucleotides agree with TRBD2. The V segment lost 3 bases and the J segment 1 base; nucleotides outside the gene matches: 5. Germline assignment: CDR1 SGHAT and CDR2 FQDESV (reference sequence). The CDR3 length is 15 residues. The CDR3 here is CASSFSASGSYEQYF. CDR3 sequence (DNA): TGTGCCAGCAGCTTTTCGGCTAGCGGGTCCTACGAGCAGTACTTC.